A selection of T cell receptor beta chains follows, all from one sample in a study of blood T cells in healthy people across ages. One entry per CDR3 protein, called by TCRdb with MiXCR from the 5' RACE reads. The data show some 1.5 million distinct CDR3 sequences, approximately 30% seen once. Sequencing was done on a sample of blood. Source of these receptors: a woman aged 30 to 39 in good health. CDR3s include the opening cysteine and the closing phenylalanine or tryptophan. Each record gives: D gene, clone size, V gene, J gene, CDR3 protein, CDR3 DNA. A D gene is named only where the DNA matches it firmly. Only some rows state a clone size, as once, few, many or a class for expanded clones.

TRBD1	-	TRBV10-2	TRBJ1-2	CASSESGKGAGYTF	TGCGCCAGCAGTGAGTCTGGAAAGGGGGCTGGCTACACCTTC
-	-	TRBV12-3/TRBV12-4	TRBJ2-7	CASSLFRDSYEQYF	TGTGCCAGCAGTTTGTTTCGTGACAGCTACGAGCAGTACTTC
-	once	TRBV14	TRBJ2-1	CASSQDRPPGISYNEQFF	TGTGCCAGCAGCCAAGATCGGCCTCCGGGTATCTCCTACAATGAGCAGTTCTTC
TRBD2	few	TRBV2	TRBJ2-1	CASSHRAGVNNEQFF	TGTGCCAGCAGCCATAGAGCGGGGGTTAACAATGAGCAGTTCTTC
TRBD1	many	TRBV20-1	TRBJ2-7	CSARETGQYYEQYF	TGCAGTGCTAGAGAAACGGGACAGTACTACGAGCAGTACTTC
-	many	TRBV4-1	TRBJ2-7	CASSHLDGDYEQYF	TGCGCCAGCAGCCATCTCGACGGGGACTACGAGCAGTACTTC
TRBD1	-	TRBV27	TRBJ1-1	CASSRPGQGGRAFF	TGTGCCAGCAGTCGACCGGGACAGGGGGGTCGAGCTTTCTTT
TRBD2	few	TRBV9	TRBJ2-6	CASSDPGGRRGANVLTF	TGTGCCAGCAGCGATCCGGGGGGGCGTCGTGGGGCCAACGTCCTGACTTTC
-	many	TRBV12-5	TRBJ2-7	CASGDVSGRVEQYF	TGTGCTAGTGGTGATGTTAGCGGAAGGGTGGAGCAGTACTTC
-	-	TRBV3-1	TRBJ2-6	CASSQGMFASEANVLTF	TGTGCCAGCAGCCAAGGAATGTTTGCCTCTGAGGCCAACGTCCTGACTTTC
-	-	TRBV6-2/TRBV6-3	TRBJ2-3	CASSIEGGDTQYF	TGTGCCAGTAGTATAGAGGGGGGAGATACGCAGTATTTT
-	-	TRBV27	TRBJ2-1	CAGSNTSPYNEQFF	TGTGCCGGCAGCAATACTAGTCCCTACAATGAGCAGTTCTTC
-	few	TRBV5-1	TRBJ2-3	CASSQDQIRTDTQYF	TGCGCCAGCAGCCAAGATCAGATACGCACAGATACGCAGTATTTT
-	-	TRBV7-2	TRBJ1-1	CASSLTWSEAFF	TGTGCCAGCAGCTTAACGTGGTCTGAAGCTTTCTTT
TRBD1	-	TRBV4-1	TRBJ1-2	CPSSQERSRQGVHGYTF	TGCCCCAGCAGCCAAGAGAGATCTCGACAGGGCGTCCATGGCTACACCTTC
-	-	TRBV20-1	TRBJ2-5	CSARSGEQETQYF	TGCAGTGCTAGGTCGGGCGAGCAAGAGACCCAGTACTTC
-	-	TRBV20-1	TRBJ2-7	CSARAGGGYEQYF	TGCAGTGCTAGGGCAGGGGGAGGGTACGAGCAGTACTTC
TRBD2	-	TRBV12-5	TRBJ2-3	CASGWGTSSTDTQYF	TGTGCTAGTGGTTGGGGGACTAGTAGCACAGATACGCAGTATTTT
TRBD1	few	TRBV29-1	TRBJ2-1	CSVEPPGQGKQFF	TGCAGCGTTGAACCGCCAGGACAGGGGAAGCAGTTCTTC
TRBD2	few	TRBV5-1	TRBJ2-7	CASQPTSGSYEQYF	TGCGCCAGCCAACCGACAAGCGGGAGCTACGAGCAGTACTTC
-	few	TRBV5-1	TRBJ2-7	CASSLGPTSTYEQYF	TGCGCCAGCAGCTTGGGGCCGACTTCGACCTACGAGCAGTACTTC
-	many	TRBV20-1	TRBJ2-1	CSARRGERGNEQFF	TGCAGTGCCCGAAGAGGGGAGAGGGGAAATGAGCAGTTCTTC
TRBD2	-	TRBV7-9	TRBJ2-5	CASSPQAGVQETQYF	TGTGCCAGCAGCCCTCAAGCGGGAGTCCAGGAGACCCAGTACTTC
-	few	TRBV28	TRBJ2-6	CASSWRFAGANVLTF	TGTGCCAGCAGTTGGCGTTTTGCAGGGGCCAACGTCCTGACTTTC
TRBD2	-	TRBV5-1	TRBJ2-5	CASSSERGAEETQYF	TGCGCCAGCAGCTCAGAGCGGGGGGCAGAAGAGACCCAGTACTTC
TRBD2	few	TRBV14	TRBJ2-7	CASSQRKLAGGPLFDEQYF	TGTGCCAGCAGCCAAAGAAAACTAGCGGGGGGGCCTCTTTTCGACGAGCAGTACTTC